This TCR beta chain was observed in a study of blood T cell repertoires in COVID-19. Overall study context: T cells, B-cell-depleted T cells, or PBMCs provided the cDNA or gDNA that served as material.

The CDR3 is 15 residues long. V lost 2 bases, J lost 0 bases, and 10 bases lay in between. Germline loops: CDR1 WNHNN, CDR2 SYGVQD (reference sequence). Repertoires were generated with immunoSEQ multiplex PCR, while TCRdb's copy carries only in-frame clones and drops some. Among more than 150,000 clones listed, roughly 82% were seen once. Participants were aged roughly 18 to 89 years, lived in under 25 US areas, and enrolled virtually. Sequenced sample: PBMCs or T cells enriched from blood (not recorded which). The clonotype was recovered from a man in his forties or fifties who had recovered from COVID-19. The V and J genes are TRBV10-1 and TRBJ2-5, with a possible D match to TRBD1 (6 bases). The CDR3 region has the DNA TGCGCCAGCAGTGAGGGGACAACGTACCAAGAGACCCAGTACTTC. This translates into CASSEGTTYQETQYF.